A single sample gave rise to the 5 T cell receptor beta chains below, sequenced in a study of regulatory T cells in long-lasting Graves disease. HTBI primers from iRepertoire and Arm-PCR of CDR3 regions yielded the TCR beta libraries. TCRdb re-analysed the multiplex PCR reads in MiXCR, keeping a single row per CDR3 protein. The sample lists about 470,000 distinct CDR3 sequences; around 21% were seen once. Time point specified: persistent/refractory GD, antithyroid drugs over 5 years with positive TRAb. Extracted RNA from PBMCs served as the source of the TCR library. Sequenced material: peripheral blood mononuclear cells (PBMCs), taken when the disease was refractory, from a patient treated with antithyroid drugs. All receptors come from a female donor with Graves disease.

The sample holds many counts of this clonotype. The chain has TRBV7-9 and TRBJ1-1, with a weak D call TRBD1 (5 bases). The V end lost 1 base, the J end lost 8 bases, and 14 bases lay between the germline ends. Germline V gene lookup returns CDR1 SEHNR and CDR2 FQNEAQ (reference sequence). There are 14 residues in the CDR3. CDR3 DNA: TGTGCCAGCAGCTTAGGGGGCAGCGGGTCCGAAGCTTTCTTT. It yields the protein CASSLGGSGSEAFF. Filled out from reference TRBV7-9 and TRBJ1-1, the complete variable domain reads DTGVSQNPRHKITKRGQNVTFRCDPISEHNRLYWYRQTLGQGPEFLTYFQNEAQLEKSRLLSDRFSAERPKGSFSTLEIQRTEQGDSAMYLCASSLGGSGSEAFFGQGTRLTVV.

This clonotype appeared many times. V usage is TRBV27 and J usage is TRBJ2-2; D gene unclear. The CDR3 spans 13 residues. From germline, CDR1 is MNHEY and CDR2 SMNVEV (reference sequence). Trimming shortened V by 5 bases and J by 5 bases, and 9 bases separated the two germline ends. The chain's CDR3 is CASSQPGTGELFF. DNA of the CDR3: TGTGCCAGCAGTCAACCCGGAACCGGGGAGCTGTTTTTT.

V usage is TRBV11-2 and J usage is TRBJ1-2; possible D gene TRBD1, 6 bases. V shed 3 bases and J shed 8 bases, with 16 bases lying between them. CDR3 length: 14 amino acids. Germline-derived CDR1 and CDR2 are SGHAT and FQNNGV. This CDR3 is CASSLVRGAKGYTF. CDR3 in DNA: TGTGCCAGCAGCTTGGTTCGGGGGGCGAAGGGCTACACCTTC.

V is TRBV6-5 and J is TRBJ2-3, with no clear D. From germline, CDR1 is MNHEY and CDR2 SVGAGI. CDR3 length: 13 residues. Trimming pared 1 base from V and 5 bases from J, leaving 7 bases between. The CDR3 sequence: CASSYYPRDTQYF. In DNA form, the CDR3 reads TGTGCCAGCAGTTACTACCCGAGAGATACGCAGTATTTT.

With respect to this clonotype: This clone may be a read error of a much larger clone one base away. The chain has TRBV28 and TRBJ2-4, with TRBD2 identical over 8 bases. CDR3 length equals 17 residues. Trimming at V came to 7 bases and at J to 1 base, leaving 12 bases not matched to a gene. Germline V gene data show CDR1 as MDHEN and CDR2 as SYDVKM. The CDR3 reads CASTDRLASMAKNIQYF. The CDR3 bases are TGTGCCAGCACCGATAGACTAGCGAGTATGGCCAAAAACATTCAGTACTTC.